These 11 T cell receptor beta chains originate from one sample sequenced in a study of metastatic and nonmetastatic thyroid tumors. No patient had received any treatment before thyroid surgery. TCRdb re-clonotyped the PCR reads via MiXCR. Of roughly 40,000 clones listed, 20% to 25% were seen once; the top ten hold around 15%. The sequenced sample consisted of tumor tissue. Source of these receptors: a female donor with papillary thyroid cancer or a benign thyroid nodule (not recorded which). Some clones in this sample may be carry-over from other donors' samples.

This clone was seen many times. The V call is TRBV30, the J call TRBJ2-7, with D possibly matching TRBD2 (6 bases). Germline-derived CDR1 and CDR2 are GTSNPN and SVGIG (reference sequence). This CDR3 spans 13 amino acids. Between the trimmed V and J ends, which lost 0 bases and 3 bases, there was a span of 9 bases. The CDR3 spells CAWSVGSGYEQYF. The DNA of the CDR3 is TGTGCCTGGAGTGTGGGTAGCGGCTACGAGCAGTACTTC.

This clone was observed many times. The genes are TRBV25-1 and TRBJ2-2; 10 bases agree with TRBD2. The trim removed 6 bases at V and 2 bases at J, leaving 0 bases unmatched. The CDR3 loop spans 14 amino acids. CDR1 MGHDK and CDR2 SYGVNS come from the germline V gene. CDR3 DNA: TGTGCCAGCAGACTAGCGGGAAACACCGGGGAGCTGTTTTTT. It translates to CASRLAGNTGELFF.

This clone showed up many times. At the DNA level, this CDR3 is encoded by other sequences in the same sample as well. This sequence joins TRBV6-5 and TRBJ1-4, with TRBD1 matching over 10 bases. The CDR3 totals 18 residues. The ends lost 2 bases at V and 5 bases at J; junction bases unmatched: 11. CDR1 is MNHEY, CDR2 SVGAGI, per germline. The CDR3 nucleotides read TGTGCCAGCAGTTACGCCGGGACAGGGGCCTATGGAAATGAAAAACTGTTTTTT. Amino acid sequence: CASSYAGTGAYGNEKLFF.

This clone has a handful of counts. J is TRBJ1-1 and V is TRBV6-1, with D tentatively TRBD1 (5 bases). Germline V gene sequence: CDR1 MNHNS, CDR2 SASEGT. This CDR3 region has 15 residues. The V end lost 7 bases, the J end lost 7 bases, and 22 bases lay between the germline ends. The CDR3 reads CASIQFRDPYGEAFF. The CDR3 DNA sequence: TGTGCCAGCATCCAGTTCCGGGACCCCTATGGTGAAGCTTTCTTT.

Remarks on this clone: A clone one base away is much larger, so this may be a read error. This chain connects TRBV20-1 to TRBJ1-1; no clear D gene. Germline CDR1 and CDR2: DFQATT and SNEGSKA (reference sequence). The CDR3 runs to 12 residues. CDR3 protein: CGVRPGDTEAFF. Here the CDR3 DNA reads TGCGGTGTTAGGCCCGGCGACACTGAAGCTTTCTTT.

The chain is built from TRBV20-1 and TRBJ1-5, with unresolved D. This CDR3 has 14 residues. The germline CDR1 and CDR2 sequences are DFQATT and SNEGSKA (reference sequence). The V end was cut by 3 bases, the J end by 1 base, with 10 bases between. The CDR3 region has the DNA TGCAGTGCTAGGGCGGACGGGAGCAATCAGCCCCAGCATTTT. Its translation is CSARADGSNQPQHF.

The chain links TRBV5-6 to TRBJ1-2; no firm D call. V was pared by 1 base and J by 6 bases, with 13 bases between. The CDR3 has 14 residues. The germline gives CDR1 SGHDT, CDR2 YYEEEE. CDR3 DNA sequence: TGTGCCAGCAGCTTGATACGGGCCCTTAATGGCTACACCTTC. Translation: CASSLIRALNGYTF. The variable domain in full, with the rest retrieved from reference TRBV5-6 and TRBJ1-2, is DAGVTQSPTHLIKTRGQQVTLRCSPKSGHDTVSWYQQALGQGPQFIFQYYEEEERQRGNFPDRFSGHQFPNYSSELNVNALLLGDSALYLCASSLIRALNGYTFGSGTRLTVV.

The chain couples TRBV7-3 to TRBJ1-3; D is ambiguous. V lost 2 bases, J lost 0 bases, and 2 bases lay in between. In germline, CDR1 is SGHTA, CDR2 FQGTGA. The CDR3 consists of 13 residues. CDR3 in amino acids: CASSLHSGNTIYF. The DNA for the CDR3 is TGTGCCAGCAGCTTACACTCTGGAAACACCATATATTTT.

The chain couples TRBV3-1 to TRBJ2-1; D is uncertain. Germline V CDR1 and CDR2: LGHDT, YNNKEL (reference sequence). This CDR3 is built from 15 residues. With 1 base removed from V and 2 bases from J, the gap between germline ends came to 9 bases. CDR3 in DNA: TGTGCCAGCAGCCAAGCCAGGAGCACCTACAATGAGCAGTTCTTC. Translating gives CASSQARSTYNEQFF.

There are many counts of this clone. One end of the junction is discordant with germline, which a read error may explain. The same CDR3 also results from other DNA sequences found in this sample. The chain has TRBV27 and TRBJ2-2; 7 bases are a match to TRBD2. This CDR3 contains 16 residues. Germline values: CDR1 MNHEY, CDR2 SMNVEV (reference sequence). This CDR3 is CASGPRWGGNAGELFF. The CDR3, as DNA: TGTGCCAGCGGTCCGCGGTGGGGGGGGAACGCCGGGGAGCTGTTTTTT.

This clone was found many times. The CDR3 protein is CASSPTGGDQPQHF. The DNA for the CDR3 is TGTGCCAGCTCACCCACGGGGGGGGATCAGCCCCAGCATTTT. The rearrangement links TRBV18 to TRBJ1-5; weak D call: TRBD1 (5 bases). Germline CDR1 reads KGHSH; CDR2 reads LQKENI. Trimming left V 3 bases short and J 5 bases short, with 11 bases between. There are 14 residues in the CDR3.